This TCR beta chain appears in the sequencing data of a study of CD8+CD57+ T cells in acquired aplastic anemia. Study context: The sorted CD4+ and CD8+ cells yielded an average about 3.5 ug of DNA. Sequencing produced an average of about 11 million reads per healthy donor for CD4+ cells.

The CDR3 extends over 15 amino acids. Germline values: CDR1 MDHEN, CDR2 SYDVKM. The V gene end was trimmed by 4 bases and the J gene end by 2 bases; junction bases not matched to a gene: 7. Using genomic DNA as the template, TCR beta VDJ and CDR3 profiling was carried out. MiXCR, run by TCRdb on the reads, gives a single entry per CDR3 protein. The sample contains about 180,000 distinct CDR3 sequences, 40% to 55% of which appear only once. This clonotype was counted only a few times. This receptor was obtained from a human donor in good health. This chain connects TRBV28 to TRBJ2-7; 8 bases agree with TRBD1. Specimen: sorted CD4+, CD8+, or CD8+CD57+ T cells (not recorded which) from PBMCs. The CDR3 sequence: CASSSDREFPYEQYF. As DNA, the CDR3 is TGTGCCAGCAGTTCGGACAGGGAGTTCCCCTACGAGCAGTACTTC.